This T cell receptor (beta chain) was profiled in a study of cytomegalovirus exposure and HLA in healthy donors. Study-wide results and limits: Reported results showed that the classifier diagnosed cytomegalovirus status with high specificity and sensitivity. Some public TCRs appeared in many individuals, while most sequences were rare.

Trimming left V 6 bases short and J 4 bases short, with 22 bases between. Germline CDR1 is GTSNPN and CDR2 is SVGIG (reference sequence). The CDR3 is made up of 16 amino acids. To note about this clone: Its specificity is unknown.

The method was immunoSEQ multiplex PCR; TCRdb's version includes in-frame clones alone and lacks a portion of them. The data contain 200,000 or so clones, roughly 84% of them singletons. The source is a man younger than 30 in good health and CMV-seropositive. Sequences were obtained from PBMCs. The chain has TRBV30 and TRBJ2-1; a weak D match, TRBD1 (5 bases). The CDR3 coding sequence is TGTGCCTGCTACCCTAAAACAGGTACAAGGTACAATGAGCAGTTCTTC. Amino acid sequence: CACYPKTGTRYNEQFF.